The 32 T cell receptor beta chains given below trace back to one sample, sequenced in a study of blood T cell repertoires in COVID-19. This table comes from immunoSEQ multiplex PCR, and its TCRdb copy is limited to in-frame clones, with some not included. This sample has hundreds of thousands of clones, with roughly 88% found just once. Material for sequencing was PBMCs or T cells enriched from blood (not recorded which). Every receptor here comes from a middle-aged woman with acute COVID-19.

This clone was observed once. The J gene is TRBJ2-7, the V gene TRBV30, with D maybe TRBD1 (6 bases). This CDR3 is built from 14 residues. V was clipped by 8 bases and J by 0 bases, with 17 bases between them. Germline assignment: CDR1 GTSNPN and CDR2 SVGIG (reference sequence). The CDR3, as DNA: TGTGCCACCAACCCTGGGACACCCTCCTACGAGCAGTACTTC. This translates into CATNPGTPSYEQYF.

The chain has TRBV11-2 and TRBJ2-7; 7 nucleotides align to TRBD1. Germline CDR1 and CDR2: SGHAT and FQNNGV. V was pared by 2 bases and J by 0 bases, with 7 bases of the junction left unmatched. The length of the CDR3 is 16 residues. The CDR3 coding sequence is TGTGCCAGCAGCTTAAGCCCGACAGGGTCCTCCTACGAGCAGTACTTC. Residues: CASSLSPTGSSYEQYF.

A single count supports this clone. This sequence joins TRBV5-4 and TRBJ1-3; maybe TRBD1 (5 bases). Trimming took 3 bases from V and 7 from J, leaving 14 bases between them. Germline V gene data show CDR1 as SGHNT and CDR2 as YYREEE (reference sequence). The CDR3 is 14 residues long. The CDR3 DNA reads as TGTGCCAGCAGCTCCGATGTAGGGGTGAACACCATATATTTT. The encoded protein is CASSSDVGVNTIYF.

The CDR3 protein is CASSQAQGGTGNTIYF. In DNA, the CDR3 is TGCGCCAGCAGCCAAGCCCAGGGAGGTACTGGAAACACCATATATTTT. This chain joins TRBV4-1 and TRBJ1-3; a weak D match, TRBD1 (5 bases). The V and J ends lost 1 base and 2 bases respectively, with 12 bases between them. CDR3 size: 16 residues. Germline V gives CDR1 MGHRA, CDR2 YSYEKL.

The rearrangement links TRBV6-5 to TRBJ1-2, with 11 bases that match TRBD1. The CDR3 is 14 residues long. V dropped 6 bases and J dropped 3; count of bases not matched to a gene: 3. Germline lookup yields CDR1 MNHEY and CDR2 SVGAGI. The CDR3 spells CASRRDRGYYGYTF. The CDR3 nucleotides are TGTGCCAGCAGGCGGGACAGGGGGTACTATGGCTACACCTTC.

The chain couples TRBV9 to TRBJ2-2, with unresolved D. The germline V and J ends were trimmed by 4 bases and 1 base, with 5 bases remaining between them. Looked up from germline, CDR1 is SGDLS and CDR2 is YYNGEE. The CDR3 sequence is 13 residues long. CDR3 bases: TGTGCCAGCAGCACACAGAACACCGGGGAGCTGTTTTTT. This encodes CASSTQNTGELFF.

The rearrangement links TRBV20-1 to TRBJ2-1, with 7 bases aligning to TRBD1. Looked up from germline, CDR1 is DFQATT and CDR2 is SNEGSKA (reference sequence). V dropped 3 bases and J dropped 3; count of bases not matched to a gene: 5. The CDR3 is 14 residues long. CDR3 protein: CSASLRTGYNEQFF. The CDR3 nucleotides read TGCAGTGCTAGTCTTAGGACAGGCTACAATGAGCAGTTCTTC.

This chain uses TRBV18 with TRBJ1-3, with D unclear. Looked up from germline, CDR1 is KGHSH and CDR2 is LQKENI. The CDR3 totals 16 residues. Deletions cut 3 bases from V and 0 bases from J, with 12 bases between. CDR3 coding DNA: TGTGCCAGCTCACCGATAGAAATCGTCTCTGGAAACACCATATATTTT. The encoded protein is CASSPIEIVSGNTIYF. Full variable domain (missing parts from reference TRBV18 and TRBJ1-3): NAGVMQNPRHLVRRRGQEARLRCSPMKGHSHVYWYRQLPEEGLKFMVYLQKENIIDESGMPKERFSAEFPKEGPSILRIQQVVRGDSAAYFCASSPIEIVSGNTIYFGEGSWLTVV.

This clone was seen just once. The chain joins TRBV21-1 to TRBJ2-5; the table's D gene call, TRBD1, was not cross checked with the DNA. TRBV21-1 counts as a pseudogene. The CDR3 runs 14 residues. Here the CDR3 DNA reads TGTGCCAGCAGCAACCCGACAATGCAAGAGACCCAGTACTTC. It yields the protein CASSNPTMQETQYF.

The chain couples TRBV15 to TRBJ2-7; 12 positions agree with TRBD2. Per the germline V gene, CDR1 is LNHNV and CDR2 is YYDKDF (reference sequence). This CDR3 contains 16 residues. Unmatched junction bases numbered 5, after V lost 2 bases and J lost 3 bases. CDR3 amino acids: CATSRPLAGGVYEQYF. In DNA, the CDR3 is TGTGCCACCAGCAGACCACTAGCGGGGGGTGTCTACGAGCAGTACTTC.

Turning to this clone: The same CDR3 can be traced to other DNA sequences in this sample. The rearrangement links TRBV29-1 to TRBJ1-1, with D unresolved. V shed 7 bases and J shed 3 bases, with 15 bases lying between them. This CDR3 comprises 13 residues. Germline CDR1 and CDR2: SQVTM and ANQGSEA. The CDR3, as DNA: TGCAGCGCCTCGACGGGTGGTGACACTGAAGCTTTCTTT. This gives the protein CSASTGGDTEAFF.

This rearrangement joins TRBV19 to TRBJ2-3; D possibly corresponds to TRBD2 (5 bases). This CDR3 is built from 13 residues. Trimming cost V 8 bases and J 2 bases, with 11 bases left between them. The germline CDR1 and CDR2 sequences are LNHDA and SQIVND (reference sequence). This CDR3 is CASGQTNTDTQYF. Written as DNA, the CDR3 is TGTGCCAGTGGGCAGACTAACACAGATACGCAGTATTTT.

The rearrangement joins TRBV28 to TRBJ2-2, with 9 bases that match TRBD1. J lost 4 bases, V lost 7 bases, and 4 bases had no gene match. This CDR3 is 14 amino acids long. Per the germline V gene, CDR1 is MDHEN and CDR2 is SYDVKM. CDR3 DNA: TGTGCCAGCATGGGACAGGGTACCACCGGGGAGCTGTTTTTT. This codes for CASMGQGTTGELFF. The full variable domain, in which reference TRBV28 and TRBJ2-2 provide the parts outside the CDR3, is DVKVTQSSRYLVKRTGEKVFLECVQDMDHENMFWYRQDPGLGLRLIYFSYDVKMKEKGDIPEGYSVSREKKERFSLILESASTNQTSMYLCASMGQGTTGELFFGEGSRLTVL.

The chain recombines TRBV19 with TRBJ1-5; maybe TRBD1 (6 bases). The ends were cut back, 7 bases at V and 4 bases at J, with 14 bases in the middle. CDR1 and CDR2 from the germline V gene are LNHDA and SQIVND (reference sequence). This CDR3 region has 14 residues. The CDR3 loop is CASKRDIDNQPQHF. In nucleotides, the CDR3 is TGTGCCAGTAAAAGGGACATCGATAATCAGCCCCAGCATTTT.

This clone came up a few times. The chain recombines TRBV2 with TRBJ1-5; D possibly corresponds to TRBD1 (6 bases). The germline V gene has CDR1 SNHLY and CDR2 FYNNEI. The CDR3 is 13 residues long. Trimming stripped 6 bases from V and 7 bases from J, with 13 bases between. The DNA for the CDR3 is TGTGCCAGCAGGGCACCAGGGGCCCAGCCCCAGCATTTT. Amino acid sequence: CASRAPGAQPQHF.

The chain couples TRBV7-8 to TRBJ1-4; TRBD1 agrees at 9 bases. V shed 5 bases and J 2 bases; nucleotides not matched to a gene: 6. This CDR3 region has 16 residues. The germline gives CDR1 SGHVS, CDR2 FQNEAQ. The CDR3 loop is CASSPGTGRTNEKLFF. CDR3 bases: TGTGCCAGCAGCCCCGGGACAGGGCGGACTAATGAAAAACTGTTTTTT. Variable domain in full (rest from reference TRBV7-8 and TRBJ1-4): GAGVSQSPRYKVAKRGQDVALRCDPISGHVSLFWYQQALGQGPEFLTYFQNEAQLDKSGLPSDRFFAERPEGSVSTLKIQRTQQEDSAVYLCASSPGTGRTNEKLFFGSGTQLSVL.

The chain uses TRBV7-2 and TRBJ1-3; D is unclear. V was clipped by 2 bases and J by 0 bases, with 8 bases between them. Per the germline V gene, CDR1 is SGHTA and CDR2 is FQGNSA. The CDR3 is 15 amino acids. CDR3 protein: CASSLLPGSGNTIYF. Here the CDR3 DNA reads TGTGCCAGCAGCTTATTGCCAGGCTCTGGAAACACCATATATTTT.

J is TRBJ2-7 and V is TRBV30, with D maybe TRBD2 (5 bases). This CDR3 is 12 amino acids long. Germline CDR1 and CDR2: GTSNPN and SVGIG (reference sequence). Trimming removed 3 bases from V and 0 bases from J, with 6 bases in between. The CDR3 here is CAWRGSSYEQYF. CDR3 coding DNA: TGTGCCTGGAGAGGGAGCTCCTACGAGCAGTACTTC. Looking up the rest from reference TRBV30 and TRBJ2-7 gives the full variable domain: SQTIHQWPATLVQPVGSPLSLECTVEGTSNPNLYWYRQAAGRGLQLLFYSVGIGQISSEVPQNLSASRPQDRQFILSSKKLLLSDSGFYLCAWRGSSYEQYFGPGTRLTVT.

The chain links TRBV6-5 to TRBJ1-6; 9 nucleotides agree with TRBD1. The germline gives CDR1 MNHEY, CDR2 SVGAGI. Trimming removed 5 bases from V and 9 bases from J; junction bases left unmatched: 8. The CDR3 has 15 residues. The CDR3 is CASSPRDRGASPLHF. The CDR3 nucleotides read TGTGCCAGCAGTCCCCGCGACAGGGGGGCTTCACCCCTCCACTTT.

The CDR3 region is CASSLLTGQVSEKLFF. CDR3 DNA sequence: TGTGCCAGCAGCTTACTAACCGGACAGGTTAGCGAAAAACTGTTTTTT. V usage is TRBV7-8 and J usage is TRBJ1-4; 7 bases align to TRBD1. The V gene's germline CDR1 is SGHVS and CDR2 FQNEAQ. The CDR3 is made up of 16 amino acids. Trimming cost V 2 bases and J 8 bases; bases outside gene matches: 11.

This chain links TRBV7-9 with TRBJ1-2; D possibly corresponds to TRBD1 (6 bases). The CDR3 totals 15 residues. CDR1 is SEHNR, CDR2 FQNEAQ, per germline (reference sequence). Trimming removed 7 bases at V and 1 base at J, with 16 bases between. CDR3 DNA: TGTGCCAGCATCCGTACAGGGACGCTTAACTATGGCTACACCTTC. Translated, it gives CASIRTGTLNYGYTF.

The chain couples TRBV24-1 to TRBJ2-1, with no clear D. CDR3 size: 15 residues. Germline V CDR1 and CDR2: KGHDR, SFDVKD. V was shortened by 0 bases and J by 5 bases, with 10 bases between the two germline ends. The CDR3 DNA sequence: TGTGCCACCAGTGATTTGAGCCATCAAGACAATGAGCAGTTCTTC. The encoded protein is CATSDLSHQDNEQFF.

The CDR3 region is CSAPTGTGGAGGYTF. The CDR3 DNA is TGCAGCGCTCCTACGGGGACAGGGGGCGCAGGGGGCTACACCTTC. The chain couples TRBV29-1 to TRBJ1-2; 12 bases line up with TRBD1. V was pared by 7 bases and J by 8 bases, with 14 bases of the junction left unmatched. The CDR3 loop spans 15 amino acids. Germline loops: CDR1 SQVTM, CDR2 ANQGSEA. The whole variable domain, filled in from reference TRBV29-1 and TRBJ1-2, reads SAVISQKPSRDICQRGTSLTIQCQVDSQVTMMFWYRQQPGQSLTLIATANQGSEATYESGFVIDKFPISRPNLTFSTLTVSNMSPEDSSIYLCSAPTGTGGAGGYTFGSGTRLTVV.

The CDR3 region has the DNA TGTGCCAGCAGCTTCAGGGGGCTTGGGGAAAGCAATCAGCCCCAGCATTTT. Translation: CASSFRGLGESNQPQHF. The chain joins TRBV7-8 to TRBJ1-5; 8 bases align to TRBD1. Germline trimming cut 3 bases from V and 1 base from J; bases unmatched to any gene: 8. CDR3 length equals 17 residues. Germline V gives CDR1 SGHVS, CDR2 FQNEAQ.

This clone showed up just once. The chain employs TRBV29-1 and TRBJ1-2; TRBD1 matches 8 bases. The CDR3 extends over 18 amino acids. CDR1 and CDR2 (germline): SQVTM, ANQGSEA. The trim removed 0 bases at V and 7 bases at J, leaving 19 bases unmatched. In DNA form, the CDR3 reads TGCAGCGTTGAAGATTTCCTTACTCCCAGGGGGCGCAGTGGTGGCTACACCTTC. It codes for CSVEDFLTPRGRSGGYTF.

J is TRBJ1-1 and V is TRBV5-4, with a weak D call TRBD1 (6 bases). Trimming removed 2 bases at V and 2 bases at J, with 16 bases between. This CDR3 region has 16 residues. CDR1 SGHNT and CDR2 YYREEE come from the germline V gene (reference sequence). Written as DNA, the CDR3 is TGTGCCAGCAGCTTACAACAGGGTCTGGCCAACACTGAAGCTTTCTTT. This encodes CASSLQQGLANTEAFF.

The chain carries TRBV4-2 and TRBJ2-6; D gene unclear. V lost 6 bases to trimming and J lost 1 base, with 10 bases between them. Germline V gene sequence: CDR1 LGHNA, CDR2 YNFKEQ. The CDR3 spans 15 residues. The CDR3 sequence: CASSLDTSGANVLTF. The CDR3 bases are TGTGCCAGCAGTCTCGACACTTCTGGGGCCAACGTCCTGACTTTC.

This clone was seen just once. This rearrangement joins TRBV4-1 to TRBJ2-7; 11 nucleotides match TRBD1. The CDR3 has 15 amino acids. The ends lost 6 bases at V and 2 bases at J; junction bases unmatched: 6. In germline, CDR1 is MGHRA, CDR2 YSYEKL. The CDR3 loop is CASRPGTGGTYEQYF. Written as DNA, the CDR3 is TGCGCCAGCAGACCCGGGACAGGGGGGACCTACGAGCAGTACTTC.

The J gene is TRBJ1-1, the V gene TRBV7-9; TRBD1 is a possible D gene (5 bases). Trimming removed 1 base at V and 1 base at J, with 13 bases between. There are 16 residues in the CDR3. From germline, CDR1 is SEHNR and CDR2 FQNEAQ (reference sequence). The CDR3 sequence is CASSLGGGATNTEAFF. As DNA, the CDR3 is TGTGCCAGCAGCTTAGGAGGCGGGGCAACGAACACTGAAGCTTTCTTT.

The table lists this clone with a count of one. The CDR3: CASSQGQGYQPQHF. The CDR3 nucleotides read TGTGCCAGCAGCCAAGGACAGGGATATCAGCCCCAGCATTTT. This chain connects TRBV3-1 (or the pseudogene TRBV3-2) to TRBJ1-5, with 7 bases lining up with TRBD1. This CDR3 has 14 amino acids. V trimming: 1 base; J trimming: 5 bases; junction bases outside the gene matches: 2. CDR1 is LGHDT, CDR2 YNNKEL, per germline (reference sequence).

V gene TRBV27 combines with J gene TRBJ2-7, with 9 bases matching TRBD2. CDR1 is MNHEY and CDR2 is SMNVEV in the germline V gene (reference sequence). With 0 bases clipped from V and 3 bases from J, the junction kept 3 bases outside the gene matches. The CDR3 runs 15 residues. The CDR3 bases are TGTGCCAGCAGTTTATCTAGCGGGGGCCACTACGAGCAGTACTTC. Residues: CASSLSSGGHYEQYF.

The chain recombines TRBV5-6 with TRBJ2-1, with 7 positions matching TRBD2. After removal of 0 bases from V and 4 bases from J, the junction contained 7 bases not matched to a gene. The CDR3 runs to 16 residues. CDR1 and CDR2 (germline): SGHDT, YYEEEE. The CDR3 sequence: CASSLVTGGPYNEQFF. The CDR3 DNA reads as TGTGCCAGCAGCTTGGTGACGGGGGGACCATACAATGAGCAGTTCTTC.